This entry describes one TCR beta chain. Its antigen remains unknown. These data belong to a study of shared clonotypes between healthy human individuals. General study results and limits: Non-shared clonotypes showed lower generation probabilities than clonotypes common to all four donors. Clonotype sharing among donors was expected to depend on sequencing depth.

Partitioning of CD4+ cells yielded a CD45RA+ naive subset and a CD45RA-negative memory subset. From germline, CDR1 is SGDLS and CDR2 YYNGEE. Trimming shortened V by 0 bases and J by 5 bases, and 9 bases separated the two germline ends. The length of the CDR3 is 15 residues. This table comes from immunoSEQ multiplex PCR, and its TCRdb copy is limited to in-frame clones, with some not included. The sample carries 980,000 or so clones, over 60% recorded once. The TCR originated in a man aged 18 to 30 in good health. What was sequenced was memory CD4+ T cells sorted from blood. Subset: CD45RA-negative fraction. V gene TRBV9 combines with J gene TRBJ1-6; D gene unclear. The CDR3 DNA reads as TGTGCCAGCAGCGTAGGGGCGTCGAATAATTCACCCCTCCACTTT. This codes for CASSVGASNNSPLHF.